The 9 T cell receptor beta chains below come from one sample, sequenced in a study of blood T cell repertoires in COVID-19. The data were produced by immunoSEQ multiplex PCR, yet TCRdb's version contains in-frame clones alone and is incomplete. The sample has more than 300,000 clones; roughly nine tenths are singletons. The sequencing sample was made of PBMCs or T cells enriched from blood (not recorded which). Receptor source: a woman aged 30 to 39 who had recovered from COVID-19.

The count of this clone is one. V usage is TRBV3-1 (or the pseudogene TRBV3-2) and J usage is TRBJ2-7; maybe TRBD1 (6 bases). Deletions cut 0 bases from V and 5 bases from J, with 8 bases between. The germline CDR1 and CDR2 sequences are LGHDT and YNNKEL (reference sequence). The CDR3 sequence is 13 residues long. The CDR3 DNA sequence: TGTGCCAGCAGCCAAGACAGGGGTAACGAGCAGTACTTC. Translating gives CASSQDRGNEQYF.

This chain links TRBV18 with TRBJ2-7; D gene unclear. The CDR3 sequence is 14 residues long. Germline CDR1 and CDR2: KGHSH and LQKENI. V was shortened by 0 bases and J by 3 bases, with 9 bases between the two germline ends. The CDR3 bases are TGTGCCAGCTCACCACCTACCCAGCGCTACGAGCAGTACTTC. This codes for CASSPPTQRYEQYF.

For this clone: This sample also contains other DNA sequences that code for the same CDR3. V gene TRBV19 combines with J gene TRBJ2-1; TRBD2 agrees at 8 bases. Trimming took 3 bases from V and 2 from J; bases not matched to a gene: 3. The CDR3 runs to 15 residues. Germline values: CDR1 LNHDA, CDR2 SQIVND (reference sequence). DNA of the CDR3: TGTGCCAGTAGTATCGGGGGGGGTCCCTACAATGAGCAGTTCTTC. Protein sequence: CASSIGGGPYNEQFF.

The rearrangement uses TRBV24-1 and TRBJ2-5, with 11 bases aligning to TRBD1. V shed 6 bases and J 5 bases; nucleotides not matched to a gene: 10. Germline CDR1 reads KGHDR; CDR2 reads SFDVKD. The CDR3 runs to 16 residues. CDR3 region: CATSNPGQGVLETQYF. CDR3 DNA: TGTGCCACCAGTAACCCGGGACAGGGGGTTCTGGAGACCCAGTACTTC.

The rearrangement joins TRBV3-1 (or the pseudogene TRBV3-2) to TRBJ2-2; no reliable D call. This CDR3 has 15 residues. V was pared by 1 base and J by 1 base, with 7 bases between. CDR1 and CDR2 from the germline V gene are LGHDT and YNNKEL (reference sequence). CDR3 region: CASSQGNKNTGELFF. The CDR3 nucleotides read TGTGCCAGCAGCCAAGGTAACAAGAACACCGGGGAGCTGTTTTTT.

The J gene is TRBJ2-1, the V gene TRBV20-1, with 7 bases identical to TRBD2. This CDR3 is 15 amino acids long. Germline V gene sequence: CDR1 DFQATT, CDR2 SNEGSKA (reference sequence). V was clipped by 3 bases and J by 0 bases; unmatched bases: 5. In DNA form, the CDR3 reads TGCAGTGCTAGTCCCTGGGGGGGCTCCTACAATGAGCAGTTCTTC. It specifies CSASPWGGSYNEQFF.

This clone was seen only a few times. V usage is TRBV10-3 and J usage is TRBJ2-3, with TRBD2 identical over 7 bases. J gave up 3 bases and V 6 bases, and 3 bases lay outside the gene matches. The CDR3 extends over 13 amino acids. Germline CDR1 is ENHRY and CDR2 is SYGVKD. CDR3 sequence reads: CAISRTSTDTQYF. The CDR3, as DNA: TGTGCCATCAGCCGGACTAGTACAGATACGCAGTATTTT.

The V call is TRBV6-2 or TRBV6-3, the J call TRBJ1-2; 8 bases are shared with TRBD1. The germline V gene has CDR1 MNHEY and CDR2 SVGEGT. The CDR3 has 16 amino acids. J lost 0 bases, V lost 6 bases, and 9 bases had no gene match. DNA of the CDR3: TGTGCCAGCAGCCTCGGGACAGGCCAAACTAACTATGGCTACACCTTC. Translation gives CASSLGTGQTNYGYTF.

The genes are TRBV11-3 and TRBJ2-5; no clear D gene. Trimming shortened V by 5 bases and J by 4 bases, and 17 bases separated the two germline ends. In germline, CDR1 is SGHNT, CDR2 YENEEA. This CDR3 contains 15 residues. The CDR3 region has the DNA TGTGCCAGCAGCACGCGGTCCCTAGGCGGAGAGACCCAGTACTTC. Translation gives CASSTRSLGGETQYF.